The T cell receptor beta chain under discussion was sequenced for a study of OX40 agonist ivuxolimab in advanced cancers. TCRdb keeps only in-frame clones here, not all; method: immunoSEQ multiplex PCR. The sample includes approximately 45,000 clones, roughly 94% of them seen just once. The germline gives CDR1 SEHNR, CDR2 FQNEAQ (reference sequence). Trimming shortened V by 4 bases and J by 0 bases, and 9 bases separated the two germline ends. The CDR3 sequence is 14 residues long. As concerns this clone: Its antigen is currently unknown.

General observations from the study: Some of the lowest clonal expansion was seen in partial responders at 0.1-3.0 mg/kg.

The chain has TRBV7-9 and TRBJ1-1; no clear D. The receptor's source is an adult with an advanced solid tumor such as melanoma, head and neck, liver or kidney cancer. Sequenced material: CD4+ or CD8+ T cells sorted from blood, taken in a trial of the OX40 agonist ivuxolimab. The CDR3 region has the DNA TGTGCCAGCAGCTCCCAGCTCATGAACACTGAAGCTTTCTTT. Translating gives CASSSQLMNTEAFF.